The clone carrying this T cell receptor beta chain was seen once. Its target is unknown. This sample is drawn from a study of cytomegalovirus exposure and HLA in healthy donors. Study-wide results and limits: With later analysis, a missense DCLRE1C variant became linked to TCR beta V- and J-gene trimming.

A multiplex PCR was run with 60 Vbeta primers and 13 Jbeta primers. Here immunoSEQ multiplex PCR was the method, and the copy in TCRdb shows in-frame clones only, minus some. This table has approximately 100,000 clones, about 80% appearing once. This CDR3 comprises 15 residues. Per germline, CDR1 SGHRS and CDR2 YFSETQ. V lost 5 bases to trimming and J lost 5 bases; unmatched junction nucleotides: 9. The source material was PBMCs. The receptor was isolated from a man aged 40-49 years in good health and CMV-seronegative. The chain carries TRBV5-1 and TRBJ1-4; 7 bases are shared with TRBD1. CDR3 DNA sequence: TGCGCCAGCAGATACGGACAGGTACTAAATGAAAAACTGTTTTTT. Translating gives CASRYGQVLNEKLFF.